The text below deals with one TCR beta chain. The record originates from a study of cytotoxic CD8 clonotypes in ibrutinib-treated CLL. Profiled with immunoSEQ multiplex PCR; TCRdb holds only in-frame clones, not every one. In the table there are about 270,000 clones, roughly three quarters of which are singletons. Trimming took 3 bases from V and 5 from J, leaving 14 bases between them. This CDR3 region has 14 residues. Germline V lookup: CDR1 MDHEN, CDR2 SYDVKM. Sequencing used PBMCs, obtained at disease progression, from a patient treated with ibrutinib. The chain carries TRBV28 and TRBJ2-7; D tentatively fits TRBD1 or TRBD2 (5 bases each). This clonotype was sampled from a human donor with chronic lymphocytic leukemia. The CDR3 reads CASSFWDQGDEQYF. In DNA form, the CDR3 reads TGTGCCAGCAGTTTCTGGGACCAGGGCGACGAGCAGTACTTC.